These 7 T cell receptor beta chains were sequenced from one sample in a study of blood T cells in healthy people across ages. Primers used in a second PCR of about 7 to 12 cycles were a sample-barcoded 5' primer and a J-beta primer mix. MiXCR, run by TCRdb on the 5' RACE reads, gives a single entry per CDR3 protein. The data hold roughly 680,000 distinct CDR3 sequences, with under 65% observed a single time. Sequencing was performed on blood. These receptors all stem from a woman over 75 in good health.

The chain couples TRBV12-5 to TRBJ2-1, with D possibly being TRBD1 (7 bases). V was pared by 2 bases and J by 8 bases, with 13 bases between. The length of the CDR3 is 14 residues. Per germline, CDR1 LGHNT and CDR2 FRNRAP. The chain's CDR3 is CASGLSGGGDEQFF. In DNA form, the CDR3 reads TGTGCTAGTGGTTTGTCAGGGGGAGGCGATGAGCAGTTCTTC.

This clonotype appeared many times. V usage is TRBV6-5 and J usage is TRBJ2-3; TRBD2 matches at 12 bases. The V and J ends lost 8 bases and 3 bases, in that order; junction bases with no gene match: 3. Germline CDR1 reads MNHEY; CDR2 reads SVGAGI. This CDR3 comprises 14 residues. The CDR3 nucleotides read TGTGCCAGCCAGACTAGCGGGAGAACAGATACGCAGTATTTT. It encodes CASQTSGRTDTQYF.

This clonotype was observed a handful of times. A clone one base away is much larger, so this may be a read error. The chain carries TRBV4-2 and TRBJ2-4, with 9 bases lining up with TRBD2. Germline V gives CDR1 LGHNA, CDR2 YNFKEQ. This CDR3 has 16 amino acids. CDR3 DNA sequence: TGTGCCAGCGGCCAGGTGCTCGGGACTAGCCGGGACATTCAGTACTTC. This sequence encodes CASGQVLGTSRDIQYF.

The chain couples TRBV25-1 to TRBJ2-4, with D tentatively TRBD2 (5 bases). Near its end, the DNA agrees better with TRBJ2-5, so the J call may be wrong. Germline V gives CDR1 MGHDK, CDR2 SYGVNS. The CDR3 runs 16 residues. CDR3 bases: TGTGCCAGCAGTGAATATGGAGTAGCGAACAGAGAGACCCAGTACTTC. This codes for CASSEYGVANRETQYF.

Ten or more counts support this clonotype. The rearrangement joins TRBV4-2 to TRBJ1-1, with 7 bases aligning to TRBD1. V gave up 3 bases and J gave up 6 bases; unmatched junction bases: 7. Germline assignment: CDR1 LGHNA and CDR2 YNFKEQ. The CDR3 consists of 14 residues. The CDR3 protein is CASSHGDSWAEAFF. In DNA, the CDR3 is TGTGCCAGCAGCCATGGGGACAGTTGGGCTGAAGCTTTCTTT.

This clonotype appeared a few times. This rearrangement joins TRBV7-2 to TRBJ2-3; no definite D call. Germline CDR1 and CDR2: SGHTA and FQGNSA. The germline V and J ends were trimmed by 1 base and 2 bases, with 10 bases remaining between them. The CDR3 is 15 residues long. The CDR3 reads CASSLVVTYTDTQYF. For the CDR3, the DNA is TGTGCCAGCAGCTTAGTAGTCACCTACACAGATACGCAGTATTTT.

The chain recombines TRBV12-3 or TRBV12-4 with TRBJ2-7, with D perhaps TRBD1 or TRBD2 (5 bases each). Between the trimmed V and J ends, which lost 6 bases and 6 bases, there was a span of 21 bases. The CDR3 sequence is 15 residues long. CDR3 protein: CASSPIPGPFGEQYF. The CDR3, as DNA: TGTGCCAGCAGCCCAATTCCGGGGCCGTTCGGCGAGCAGTACTTC.